This T cell receptor beta chain derives from a study of T cells in localized non-small cell lung cancer. Assay used: immunoSEQ multiplex PCR; TCRdb lists only in-frame clones, some missing. The sample contains 35,000 to 50,000 clones, roughly 77% of which appear only once. Trimming removed 4 bases from V and 0 bases from J, with 13 bases in between. This CDR3 has 16 amino acids. Germline V gene data show CDR1 as SNHLY and CDR2 as FYNNEI. The clonotype originates from a woman aged 40-70 years with stage II squamous cell lung carcinoma. The sample was PBMCs, taken before any cancer treatment. This rearrangement joins TRBV2 to TRBJ1-5; possibly TRBD1 for D (6 bases). This CDR3 is CASSGGTTYSNQPQHF. CDR3 bases: TGTGCCAGCAGTGGTGGGACAACTTATAGCAATCAGCCCCAGCATTTT.